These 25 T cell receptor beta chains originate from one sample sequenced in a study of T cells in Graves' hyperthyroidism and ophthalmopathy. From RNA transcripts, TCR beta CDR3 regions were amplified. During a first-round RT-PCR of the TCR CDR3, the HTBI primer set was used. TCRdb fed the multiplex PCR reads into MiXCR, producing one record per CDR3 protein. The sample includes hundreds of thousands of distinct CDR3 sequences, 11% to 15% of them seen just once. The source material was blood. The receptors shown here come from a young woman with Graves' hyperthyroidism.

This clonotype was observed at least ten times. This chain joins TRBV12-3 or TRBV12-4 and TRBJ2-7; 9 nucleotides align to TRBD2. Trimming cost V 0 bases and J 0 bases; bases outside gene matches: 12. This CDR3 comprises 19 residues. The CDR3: CASSLAQKIYSGSSYEQYF. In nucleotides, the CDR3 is TGTGCCAGCAGTTTAGCGCAAAAAATTTATAGCGGGAGCTCCTACGAGCAGTACTTC.

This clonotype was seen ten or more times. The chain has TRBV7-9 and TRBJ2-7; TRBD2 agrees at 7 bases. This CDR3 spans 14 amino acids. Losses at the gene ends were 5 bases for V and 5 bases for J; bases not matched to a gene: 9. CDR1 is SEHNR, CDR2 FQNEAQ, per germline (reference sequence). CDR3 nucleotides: TGTGCCAGCAGCGACGCGGGGAGGGCCCACGAGCAGTACTTC. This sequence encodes CASSDAGRAHEQYF.

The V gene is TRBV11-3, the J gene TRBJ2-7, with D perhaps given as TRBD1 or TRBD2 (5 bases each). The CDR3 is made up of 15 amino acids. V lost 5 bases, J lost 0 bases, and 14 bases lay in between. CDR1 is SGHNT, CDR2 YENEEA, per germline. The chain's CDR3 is CASSTVRGPSYEQYF. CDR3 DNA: TGTGCCAGCAGCACCGTCCGGGGCCCCTCCTACGAGCAGTACTTC.

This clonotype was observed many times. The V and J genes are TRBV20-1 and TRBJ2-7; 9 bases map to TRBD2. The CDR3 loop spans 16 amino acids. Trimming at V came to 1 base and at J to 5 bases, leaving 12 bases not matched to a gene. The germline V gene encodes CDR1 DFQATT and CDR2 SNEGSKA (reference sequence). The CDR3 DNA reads TGCAGTGCTAGAGGGACGTCCGGGACTAGCCGGGACGAGCAGTACTTC. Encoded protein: CSARGTSGTSRDEQYF.

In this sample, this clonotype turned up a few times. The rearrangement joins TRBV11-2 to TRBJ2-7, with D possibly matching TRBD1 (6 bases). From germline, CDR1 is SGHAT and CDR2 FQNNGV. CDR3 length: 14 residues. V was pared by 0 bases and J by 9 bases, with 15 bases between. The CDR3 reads CASSLEEGVGGQYF. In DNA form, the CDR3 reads TGTGCCAGCAGCTTAGAAGAGGGGGTCGGAGGGCAGTACTTC.

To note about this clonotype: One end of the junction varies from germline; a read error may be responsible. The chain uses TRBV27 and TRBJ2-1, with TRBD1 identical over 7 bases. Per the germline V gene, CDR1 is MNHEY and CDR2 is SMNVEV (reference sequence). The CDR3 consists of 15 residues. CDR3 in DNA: TGTGCCAGCATCCCAGGGGGTGGACCCTACAATGAGCGGTTCTTC. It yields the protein CASIPGGGPYNERFF.

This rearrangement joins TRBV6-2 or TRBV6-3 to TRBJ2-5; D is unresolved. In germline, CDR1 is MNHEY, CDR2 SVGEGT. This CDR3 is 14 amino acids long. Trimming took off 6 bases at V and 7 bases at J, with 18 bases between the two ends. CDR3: CASSQTVPVGTQYF. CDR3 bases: TGTGCCAGCAGCCAGACCGTTCCGGTTGGGACCCAGTACTTC.

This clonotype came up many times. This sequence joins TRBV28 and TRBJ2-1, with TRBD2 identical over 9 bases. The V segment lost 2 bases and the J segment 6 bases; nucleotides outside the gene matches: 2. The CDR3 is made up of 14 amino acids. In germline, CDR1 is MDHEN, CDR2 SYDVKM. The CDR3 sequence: CASSLLAGRNEQFF. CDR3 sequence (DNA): TGTGCCAGCAGTTTACTAGCGGGACGCAATGAGCAGTTCTTC.

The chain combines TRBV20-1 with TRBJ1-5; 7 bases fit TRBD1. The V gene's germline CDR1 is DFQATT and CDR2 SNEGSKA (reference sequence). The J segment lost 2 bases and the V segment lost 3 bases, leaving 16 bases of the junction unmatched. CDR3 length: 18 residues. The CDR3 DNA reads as TGCAGTGCTAGTCATACGGCAGGGGGTAGAAGCGGCAATCAGCCCCAGCATTTT. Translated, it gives CSASHTAGGRSGNQPQHF.

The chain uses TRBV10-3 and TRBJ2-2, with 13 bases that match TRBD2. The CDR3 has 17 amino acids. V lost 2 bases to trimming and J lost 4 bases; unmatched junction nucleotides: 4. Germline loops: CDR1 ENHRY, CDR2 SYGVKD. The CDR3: CAISEGLAGVTTGELFF. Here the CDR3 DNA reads TGTGCCATCAGTGAGGGACTAGCGGGAGTTACCACCGGGGAGCTGTTTTTT.

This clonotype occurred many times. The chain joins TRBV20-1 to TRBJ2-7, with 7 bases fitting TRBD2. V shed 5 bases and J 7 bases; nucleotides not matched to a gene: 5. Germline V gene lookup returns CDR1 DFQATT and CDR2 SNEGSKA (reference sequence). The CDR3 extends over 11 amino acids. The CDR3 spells CSAGGTKEQYF. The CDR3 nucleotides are TGCAGTGCTGGGGGGACTAAGGAGCAGTACTTC.

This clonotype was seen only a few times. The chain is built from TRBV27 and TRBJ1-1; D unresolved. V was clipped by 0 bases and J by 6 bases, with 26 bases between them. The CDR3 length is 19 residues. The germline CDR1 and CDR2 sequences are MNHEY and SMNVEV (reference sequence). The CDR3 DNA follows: TGTGCCAGCAGTTTATCGGGTTACTCTGGACCGCGACCGATAGCTGAAGCTTTCTTT. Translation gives CASSLSGYSGPRPIAEAFF.

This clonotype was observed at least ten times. The CDR3 DNA reads TGTGCCAGCAGCTTACGCCGTTCCGGCATGGATACGCAGTATTTT. Amino acids: CASSLRRSGMDTQYF. This chain uses TRBV7-3 with TRBJ2-3; D not resolved. The germline gives CDR1 SGHTA, CDR2 FQGTGA. The V and J ends lost 2 bases and 6 bases respectively, with 15 bases between them. The CDR3 loop spans 15 amino acids.

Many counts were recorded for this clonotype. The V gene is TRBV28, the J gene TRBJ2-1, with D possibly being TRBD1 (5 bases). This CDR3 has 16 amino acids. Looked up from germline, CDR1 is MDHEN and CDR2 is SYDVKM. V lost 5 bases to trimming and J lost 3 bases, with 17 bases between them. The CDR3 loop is CASSRGHLLSYNEQFF. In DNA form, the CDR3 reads TGTGCCAGCAGTAGAGGACACCTTTTGAGCTACAATGAGCAGTTCTTC. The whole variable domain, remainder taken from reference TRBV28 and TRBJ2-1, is DVKVTQSSRYLVKRTGEKVFLECVQDMDHENMFWYRQDPGLGLRLIYFSYDVKMKEKGDIPEGYSVSREKKERFSLILESASTNQTSMYLCASSRGHLLSYNEQFFGPGTRLTVL.

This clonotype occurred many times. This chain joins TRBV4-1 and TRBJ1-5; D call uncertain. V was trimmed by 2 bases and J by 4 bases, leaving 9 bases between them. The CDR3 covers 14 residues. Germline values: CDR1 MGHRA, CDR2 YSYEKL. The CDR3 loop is CASSQPGQNQPQHF. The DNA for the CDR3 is TGCGCCAGCAGCCAACCAGGCCAGAATCAGCCCCAGCATTTT.

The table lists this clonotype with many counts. The CDR3 protein is CASSFAVPAGGGAYNEQFF. The CDR3 region has the DNA TGTGCCAGCAGCTTTGCCGTCCCAGCGGGAGGGGGCGCCTACAATGAGCAGTTCTTC. The rearrangement uses TRBV11-2 and TRBJ2-1; 10 bases are a match to TRBD2. This CDR3 contains 19 residues. The junction had 13 bases not matched to a gene; V was cut back by 3 bases and J by 2 bases. Germline V gene data show CDR1 as SGHAT and CDR2 as FQNNGV. The full variable domain, in which reference TRBV11-2 and TRBJ2-1 provide the parts outside the CDR3, is EAGVAQSPRYKIIEKRQSVAFWCNPISGHATLYWYQQILGQGPKLLIQFQNNGVVDDSQLPKDRFSAERLKGVDSTLKIQPAKLEDSAVYLCASSFAVPAGGGAYNEQFFGPGTRLTVL.

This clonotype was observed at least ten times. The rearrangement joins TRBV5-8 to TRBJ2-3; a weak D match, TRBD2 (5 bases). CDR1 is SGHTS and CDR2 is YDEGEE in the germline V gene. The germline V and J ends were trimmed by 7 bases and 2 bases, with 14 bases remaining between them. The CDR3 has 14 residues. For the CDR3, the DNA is TGTGCCAGCGGATCCCGGGAAAACACAGATACGCAGTATTTT. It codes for CASGSRENTDTQYF.

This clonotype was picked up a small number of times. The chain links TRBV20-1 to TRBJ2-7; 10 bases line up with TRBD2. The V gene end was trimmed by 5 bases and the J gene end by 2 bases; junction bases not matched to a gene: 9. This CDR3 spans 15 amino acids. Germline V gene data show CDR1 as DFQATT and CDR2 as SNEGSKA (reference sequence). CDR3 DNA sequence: TGCAGTGCTGTGACGACTAGCGGGTTGCCCTACGAGCAGTACTTC. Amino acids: CSAVTTSGLPYEQYF.

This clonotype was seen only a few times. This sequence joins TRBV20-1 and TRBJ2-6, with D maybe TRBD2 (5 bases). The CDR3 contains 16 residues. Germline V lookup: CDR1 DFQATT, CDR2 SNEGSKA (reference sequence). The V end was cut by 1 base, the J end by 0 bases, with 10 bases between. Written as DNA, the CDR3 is TGCAGTGCTAGAGGGCGGGTAGGCTCTGGGGCCAACGTCCTGACTTTC. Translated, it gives CSARGRVGSGANVLTF.

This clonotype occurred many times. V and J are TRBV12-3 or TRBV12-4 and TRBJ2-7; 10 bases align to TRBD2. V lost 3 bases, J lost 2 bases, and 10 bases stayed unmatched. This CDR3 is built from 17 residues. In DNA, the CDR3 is TGTGCCAGCAGTTTTCGCGCTAGCGGGAGCCGGGCCTACGAGCAGTACTTC. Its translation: CASSFRASGSRAYEQYF.

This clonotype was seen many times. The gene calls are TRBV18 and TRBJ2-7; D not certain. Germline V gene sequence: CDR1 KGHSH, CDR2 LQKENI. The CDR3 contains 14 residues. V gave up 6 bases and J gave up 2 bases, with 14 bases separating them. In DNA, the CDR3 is TGTGCCAGCTCGCCAAAATGGAGCACCTACGAGCAGTACTTC. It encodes CASSPKWSTYEQYF.

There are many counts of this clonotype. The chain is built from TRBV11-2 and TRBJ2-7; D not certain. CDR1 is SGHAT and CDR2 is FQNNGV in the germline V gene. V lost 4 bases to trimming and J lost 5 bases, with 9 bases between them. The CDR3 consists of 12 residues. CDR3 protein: CASSSNWHEQYF. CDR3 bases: TGTGCCAGCAGCTCGAATTGGCACGAGCAGTACTTC.

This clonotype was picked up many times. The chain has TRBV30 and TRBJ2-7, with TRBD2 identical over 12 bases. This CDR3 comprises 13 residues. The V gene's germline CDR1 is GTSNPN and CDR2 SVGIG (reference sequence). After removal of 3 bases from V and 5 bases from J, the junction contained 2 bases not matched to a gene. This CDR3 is CAWRLAGGHEQYF. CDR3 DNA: TGTGCCTGGAGACTAGCGGGAGGCCACGAGCAGTACTTC.

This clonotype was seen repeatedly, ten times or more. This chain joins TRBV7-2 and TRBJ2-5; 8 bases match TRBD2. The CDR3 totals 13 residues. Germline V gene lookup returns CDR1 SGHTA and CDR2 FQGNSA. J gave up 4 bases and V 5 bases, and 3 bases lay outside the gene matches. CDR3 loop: CASSLGLAETQYF. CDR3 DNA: TGTGCCAGCAGCCTCGGACTAGCAGAGACCCAGTACTTC.

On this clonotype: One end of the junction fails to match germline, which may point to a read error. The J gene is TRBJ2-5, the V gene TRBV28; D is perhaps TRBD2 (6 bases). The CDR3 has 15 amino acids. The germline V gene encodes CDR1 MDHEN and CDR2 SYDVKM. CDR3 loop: CASSLSSGRSETQCF. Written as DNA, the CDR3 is TGTGCCAGCAGCCTATCATCAGGGAGGTCAGAGACCCAGTGCTTC.